This passage covers 9 T cell receptor beta chains from one sample sequenced in a study of breast tumors, draining lymph nodes, adjacent tissues. Axillary draining lymph nodes of breast cancer patients supplied the node samples. TCRdb re-called the multiplex PCR reads through MiXCR, storing one row per CDR3 protein. This sample has approximately 300,000 distinct CDR3 sequences, with 30% found just once. The specimen sequenced was axillary lymph node tissue. Every receptor here comes from a female donor with breast cancer. Some clones in this sample may be carry-over from other donors' samples.

About this clonotype itself: The germline gene is not matched at one end of the junction; a read error may be the cause. V usage is TRBV14 and J usage is TRBJ1-6, with a weak D call TRBD1 (5 bases). The CDR3 length is 13 residues. Germline CDR1 is SGHDN and CDR2 is FVKESK. The CDR3 region is CVSSQEQGPPLHF. CDR3 DNA: TGTGTCAGCAGCCAAGAGCAGGGTCCACCCCTCCACTTT.

This clonotype was detected many times. The genes are TRBV5-1 and TRBJ2-3; D gene ambiguous. There are 13 residues in the CDR3. Between the trimmed V and J ends, which lost 7 bases and 4 bases, there was a span of 13 bases. Germline-derived CDR1 and CDR2 are SGHRS and YFSETQ. The CDR3 protein is CASYVDGADTQYF. The DNA of the CDR3 is TGCGCCAGCTACGTAGACGGCGCAGATACGCAGTATTTT.

The CDR3 protein is CASSPTGLSNQPQHF. CDR3 nucleotides: TGTGCCAGCTCACCGACAGGGTTGAGCAATCAGCCCCAGCATTTT. The chain carries TRBV9 and TRBJ1-5, with 7 bases aligning to TRBD1. Germline V gene lookup returns CDR1 SGDLS and CDR2 YYNGEE. This CDR3 is 15 amino acids long. V trimming: 7 bases; J trimming: 1 base; junction bases outside the gene matches: 8.

This clonotype was seen more than once but under ten times. This sequence may be a read error, since a much larger clone differs from it by one base. The rearrangement links TRBV5-8 to TRBJ2-3; maybe TRBD2 (5 bases). V lost 1 base and J lost 8, with 14 bases in between. Germline-derived CDR1 and CDR2 are SGHTS and YDEGEE. This CDR3 region has 14 residues. CDR3 protein: CASSLWAADGTQYF. CDR3 DNA sequence: TGTGCCAGCAGCTTGTGGGCAGCGGACGGTACGCAGTATTTT.

This clonotype has at least ten counts. The chain combines TRBV2 with TRBJ2-7; 8 positions agree with TRBD2. With V trimmed by 2 bases and J by 3 bases, 6 bases remained unmatched. The germline gives CDR1 SNHLY, CDR2 FYNNEI. The CDR3 loop spans 15 amino acids. CDR3 nucleotides: TGTGCCAGCAGTGAACGGGAGGGCCGAATCTACGAGCAGTACTTC. Translated: CASSEREGRIYEQYF.

This clonotype has at least ten counts. The chain links TRBV25-1 to TRBJ2-7; D remains ambiguous. This CDR3 has 12 residues. V was clipped by 1 base and J by 5 bases, with 6 bases between them. The V gene's germline CDR1 is MGHDK and CDR2 SYGVNS. The CDR3 region has the DNA TGTGCCAGCAGTGAATCGGGTAACGAGCAGTACTTC. Its protein product is CASSESGNEQYF.

The table lists this clonotype with a count of one. It may be a read error: a sequence one base away is much more abundant. The chain carries TRBV11-2 and TRBJ1-2; D is perhaps TRBD1 (5 bases). The V gene's germline CDR1 is SGHAT and CDR2 FQNNGV. V was cut by 5 bases and J by 4 bases, with 20 bases left in between. This CDR3 is built from 16 residues. CDR3 loop: CASSPPPGTTGYGYTF. The CDR3 coding sequence is TGTGCCAGCAGCCCACCCCCGGGCACAACAGGCTATGGCTACACCTTC.

Ten or more counts support this clonotype. The chain combines TRBV24-1 with TRBJ2-5, with D perhaps matching TRBD1 (5 bases). This CDR3 has 16 amino acids. Germline CDR1 and CDR2: KGHDR and SFDVKD. V was shortened by 4 bases and J by 0 bases, with 14 bases between the two germline ends. This CDR3 reads CATSDRTRDNQETQYF. In DNA, the CDR3 is TGTGCCACCAGTGACCGGACACGAGACAACCAAGAGACCCAGTACTTC.

This clonotype has ten or more counts. V gene TRBV6-6 combines with J gene TRBJ2-7; 7 bases fit TRBD2. The J segment lost 4 bases and the V segment lost 0 bases, leaving 6 bases of the junction unmatched. Germline V lookup: CDR1 MNHNY, CDR2 SVGAGI (reference sequence). The CDR3 has 15 amino acids. CDR3 nucleotides: TGTGCCAGCAGTTACTCGGGAGGGAACCCTTACGAGCAGTACTTC. It yields the protein CASSYSGGNPYEQYF.